This T cell receptor (beta chain) emerged from a study of blood T cell repertoires in COVID-19. Study summary: Whether acute or convalescent, the COVID-19 samples came from the United States, Italy and Spain.

Repertoires were generated with immunoSEQ multiplex PCR, while TCRdb's copy carries only in-frame clones and drops some. Of about 240,000 clones in the sample, roughly 86% were seen once. V was pared by 4 bases and J by 6 bases, with 13 bases between. The CDR3 runs 13 residues. Germline V gene sequence: CDR1 SEHNR, CDR2 FQNEAQ (reference sequence). Recruited during active infection, patients (from Seattle) were subsequently followed longitudinally. Material: peripheral blood. The TCR sequence derives from a woman in her fifties or sixties with COVID-19, enrolled during active disease. The J gene is TRBJ2-7, the V gene TRBV7-9, with D tentatively TRBD1 (5 bases). CDR3: CASSSSSGSEQYF. In DNA, the CDR3 is TGTGCCAGCAGCTCGTCCTCAGGGTCCGAGCAGTACTTC.